These T cell receptor beta chains were read from a single sample in a study of T cells in Graves' hyperthyroidism and ophthalmopathy. TCRdb itself ran the multiplex PCR reads through MiXCR, one entry per CDR3 protein. The sample has nearly 750,000 distinct CDR3 sequences; about a third are singletons. Material for sequencing was blood. These receptors all come from a middle-aged woman with Graves' hyperthyroidism. Each CDR3 is given with its conserved first and last residue. A D gene is named only where the DNA matches it firmly. Clone size is not always given. Where it is, it says once, few, many or a class for expanded clones.

V	D	J	size	DNA	CDR3
TRBV6-5	.	TRBJ2-7	few	TGTGCCAGCAGTTTCGGGCTAGCCACGCTCTCCTACGAGCAGTACTTC	CASSFGLATLSYEQYF
TRBV12-3/TRBV12-4	.	TRBJ2-5	few	TGTGCCAGCAGCCCGTTTAGTAGTGAGACCCAGTACTTC	CASSPFSSETQYF
TRBV14	.	TRBJ1-2	many	TGTGCCAGCAGCCAAGTGAACGGGAACTATGGCTACACCTTC	CASSQVNGNYGYTF
TRBV5-4	.	TRBJ2-5	.	TGTGCCAGCAGCTTTGGGGGGCGGGATACTGCCATCCAAGAGACCCAGTACTTC	CASSFGGRDTAIQETQYF
TRBV20-1	.	TRBJ2-7	.	TGCAGTGCTAGCGACCTGGGAGACGAGCAGTACTTC	CSASDLGDEQYF
TRBV7-9	TRBD1	TRBJ2-7	.	TGTGCCAGCAGTGGGACAGGGAGCAACGAGCAGTACTTC	CASSGTGSNEQYF
TRBV20-1	TRBD2	TRBJ2-7	many	TGCAGTGCGGCCTTTCTAGCGGGAGGAACCTACGAGCAGTACTTC	CSAAFLAGGTYEQYF
TRBV5-5	.	TRBJ1-2	.	TGTGCCAGCACCAAAAGAACGACCGTCGAGACTAACTATGGCTACACCTTC	CASTKRTTVETNYGYTF
TRBV13	.	TRBJ1-4	few	TGTGCCAGCAGCTTAGGGCGGGGACCTAATGAAAAACTGTTTTTT	CASSLGRGPNEKLFF
TRBV7-9	TRBD1	TRBJ1-1	.	TGTGCCAGCAGCCCGGGACAGGGGGCCCCTGAAGCTTTCTTT	CASSPGQGAPEAFF
TRBV7-9	TRBD1	TRBJ1-3	.	TGTGCCAGCAGCTTGCGGGACAGGGGGCCTGGAAACACCATATATTTT	CASSLRDRGPGNTIYF
TRBV5-1	.	TRBJ1-1	many	TGCGCCAGCAAGGTAGTTGGGTACACTGAAGCTTTCTTT	CASKVVGYTEAFF
TRBV2	TRBD2	TRBJ2-7	many	TGTGCCAGCAGAGAGACTAGCGGGTCAGGCTACGAGCAGTACTTC	CASRETSGSGYEQYF
TRBV10-1	.	TRBJ1-1	many	TGCGCCAGCAGCGAGGCCGGTCTGAACACTGAAGCTTTCTTT	CASSEAGLNTEAFF
TRBV29-1	.	TRBJ1-1	many	TGCAGCGTTGAACCTGCAGGGGACGATCCTGAAGCTTTCTTT	CSVEPAGDDPEAFF
TRBV10-2	.	TRBJ1-5	.	TGCGCCAGCAGGAGCCTGACGGTGGACGTGGCCCAGCATTTT	CASRSLTVDVAQHF
TRBV6-5	TRBD1	TRBJ1-3	few	TGTGCCAGCAGTTACTCATGGGACAGGGAAAACACCATATATTTT	CASSYSWDRENTIYF
TRBV25-1	.	TRBJ2-3	once	TGTGCCAGCAGTTCTTGGGACGGCGCAGATACGCAGTATTTT	CASSSWDGADTQYF
TRBV4-3	.	TRBJ1-1	few	TGCGCCAGCAGCTATCGGACAGAGAACACTGAAGCTTTCTTT	CASSYRTENTEAFF
TRBV6-5	.	TRBJ1-1	many	TGTGCCAGCACCGGGACGGATAACACTGAAGCTTTCTTT	CASTGTDNTEAFF
TRBV9	.	TRBJ1-2	many	TGTGCCAGCAGCGTAGCTGGGCGGACAGAGGACTATGGCTACACCTTC	CASSVAGRTEDYGYTF
TRBV6-5	.	TRBJ1-6	few	TGTGCCAGCCGTACTGGAGCCGATAATTCACCCCTCCACTTT	CASRTGADNSPLHF